Listed below are T cell receptor beta chains from one sample, sequenced in a study of cytotoxic CD8 clonotypes in ibrutinib-treated CLL. TCRdb keeps only in-frame clones here, not all; method: immunoSEQ multiplex PCR. The table lists under 200,000 clones, approximately 80% of them singletons, with roughly 2% in the top ten. This specimen consisted of PBMCs, obtained after 12 months of ibrutinib treatment. The receptor set was obtained from a human donor with chronic lymphocytic leukemia. The CDR3 runs from the conserved cysteine through the conserved F or W. Fields, in order: J gene, clone size, V gene, CDR3 protein. Only part of the rows carry a size: once, few, many, or a class if the clone is expanded.

TRBJ1-1	once	TRBV25-1	CASSARDRGSAFF
TRBJ1-3	few	TRBV30	CAWSVRGPLATIYF
TRBJ1-2	NA	TRBV28	CASSFGFKPNYGYTF
TRBJ2-1	NA	TRBV28	CASRPQLAGQGEQFF
TRBJ2-1	NA	TRBV7-3	CASSLGQISNEQFF
TRBJ1-1	NA	TRBV14	CASSPKYEAFF
TRBJ2-3	NA	TRBV19	CASSHRGTDTQYF
TRBJ2-4	NA	TRBV29-1	CSVGWGQANIQYF
TRBJ2-7	once	TRBV6-1	CASTGGWGLGEQYF
TRBJ1-2	NA	TRBV28	CASRAPRGGDYGYTF
TRBJ2-1	NA	TRBV27	CASSSYRVGNEQFF
TRBJ2-3	NA	TRBV5-4	CASSVTSLPDTQYF
TRBJ2-5	NA	TRBV28	CASSLGWGRTNQETQYF
TRBJ2-7	NA	TRBV7-2	CASSLVGAGPGSSYEQYF
TRBJ2-7	NA	TRBV7-2	CASSLDPPYEQYF
TRBJ2-7	NA	TRBV7-3	CASSLNSGGGIYEQYF
TRBJ1-2	NA	TRBV19	CASSIDAGKGYGYTF
TRBJ2-7	NA	TRBV18	CASSPEGTGPTYEQYF
TRBJ2-2	once	TRBV7-6	CASSLDVTGELFF
TRBJ1-6	few	TRBV10-3	CAISDNSPLHF
TRBJ2-3	NA	TRBV5-4	CASSPAGPPDTQYF
TRBJ2-7	NA	TRBV5-6	CASSFRTEYEQYF